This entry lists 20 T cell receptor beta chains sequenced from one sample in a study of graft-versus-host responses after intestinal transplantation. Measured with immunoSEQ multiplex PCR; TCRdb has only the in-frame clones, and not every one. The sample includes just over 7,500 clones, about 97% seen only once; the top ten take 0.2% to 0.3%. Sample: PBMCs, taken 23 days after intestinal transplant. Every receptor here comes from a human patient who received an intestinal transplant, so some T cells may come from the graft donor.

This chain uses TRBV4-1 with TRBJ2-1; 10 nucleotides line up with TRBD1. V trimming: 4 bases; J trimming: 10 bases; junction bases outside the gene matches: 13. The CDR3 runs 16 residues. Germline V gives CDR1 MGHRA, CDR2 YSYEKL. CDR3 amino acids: CASSRFRDRGIKEQFF. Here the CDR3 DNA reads TGCGCCAGCAGCCGATTCCGGGACAGGGGTATAAAGGAGCAGTTCTTC.

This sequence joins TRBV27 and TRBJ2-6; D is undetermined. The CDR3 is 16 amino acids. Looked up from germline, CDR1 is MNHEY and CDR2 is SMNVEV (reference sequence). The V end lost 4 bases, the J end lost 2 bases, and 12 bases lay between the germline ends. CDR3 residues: CASSSTVPTGANVLTF. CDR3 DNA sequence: TGTGCCAGCAGTTCTACAGTGCCCACTGGGGCCAACGTCCTGACTTTC.

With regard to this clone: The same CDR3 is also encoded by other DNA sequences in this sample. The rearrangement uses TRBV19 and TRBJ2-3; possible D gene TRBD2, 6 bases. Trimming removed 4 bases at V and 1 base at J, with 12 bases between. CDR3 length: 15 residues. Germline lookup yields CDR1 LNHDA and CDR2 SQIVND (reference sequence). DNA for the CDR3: TGTGCCAGTAGTACTGGATTAGCGGGCACAGATACGCAGTATTTT. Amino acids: CASSTGLAGTDTQYF.

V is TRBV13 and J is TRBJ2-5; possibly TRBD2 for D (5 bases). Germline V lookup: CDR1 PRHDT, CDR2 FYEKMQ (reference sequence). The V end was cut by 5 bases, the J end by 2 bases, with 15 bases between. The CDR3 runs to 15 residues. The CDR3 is CASSQNMRAQETQYF. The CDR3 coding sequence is TGTGCCAGCAGCCAAAATATGAGGGCTCAAGAGACCCAGTACTTC.

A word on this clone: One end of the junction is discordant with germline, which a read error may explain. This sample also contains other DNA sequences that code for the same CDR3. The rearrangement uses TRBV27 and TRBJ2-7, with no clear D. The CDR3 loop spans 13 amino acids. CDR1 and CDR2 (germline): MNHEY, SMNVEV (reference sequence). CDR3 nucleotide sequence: TGTGCCAGCAGCGCACAAGTGGCATACGAGCAGTATTTC. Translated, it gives CASSAQVAYEQYF.

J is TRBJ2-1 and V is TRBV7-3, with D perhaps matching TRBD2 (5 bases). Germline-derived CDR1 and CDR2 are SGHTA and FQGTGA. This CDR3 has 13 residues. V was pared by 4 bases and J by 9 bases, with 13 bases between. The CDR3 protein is CASSSTTSGEQFF. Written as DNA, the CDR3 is TGTGCCAGCAGCTCTACCACTAGTGGTGAGCAGTTCTTC.

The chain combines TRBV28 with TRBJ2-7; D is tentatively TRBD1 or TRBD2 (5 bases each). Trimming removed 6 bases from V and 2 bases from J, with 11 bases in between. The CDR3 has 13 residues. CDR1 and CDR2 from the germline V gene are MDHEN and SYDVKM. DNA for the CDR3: TGTGCCAGCAGCTGGGACGTCACCTACGAGCAGTACTTC. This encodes CASSWDVTYEQYF.

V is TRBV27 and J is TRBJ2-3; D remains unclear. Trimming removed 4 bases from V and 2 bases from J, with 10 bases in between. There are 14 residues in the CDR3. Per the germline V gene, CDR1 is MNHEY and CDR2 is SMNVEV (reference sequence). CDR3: CASSSPTHTDTQYF. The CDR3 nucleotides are TGTGCCAGCAGTTCCCCTACTCACACAGATACGCAGTATTTT.

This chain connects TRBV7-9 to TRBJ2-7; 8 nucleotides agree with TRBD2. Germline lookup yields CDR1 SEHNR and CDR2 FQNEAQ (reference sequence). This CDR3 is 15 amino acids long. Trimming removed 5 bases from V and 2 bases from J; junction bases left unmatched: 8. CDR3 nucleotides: TGTGCCAGCAGCCCAAGGACTAGCCTCGCCTACGAGCAGTACTTC. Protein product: CASSPRTSLAYEQYF.

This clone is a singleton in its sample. The CDR3 loop is CASSPGGSSGNTIYF. As DNA, the CDR3 is TGTGCCAGCAGCCCAGGGGGGAGCTCTGGAAACACCATATATTTT. This sequence joins TRBV5-6 and TRBJ1-3; 7 nucleotides match TRBD1. The CDR3 has 15 residues. Germline values: CDR1 SGHDT, CDR2 YYEEEE. Trimming took 4 bases from V and 0 from J; bases not matched to a gene: 4.

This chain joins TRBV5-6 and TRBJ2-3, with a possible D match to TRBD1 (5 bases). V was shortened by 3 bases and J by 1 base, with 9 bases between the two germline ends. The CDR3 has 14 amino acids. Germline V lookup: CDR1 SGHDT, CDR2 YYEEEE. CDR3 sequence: CASSSVGGTDTQYF. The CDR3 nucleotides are TGTGCCAGCAGCTCGGTAGGGGGCACAGATACGCAGTATTTT.

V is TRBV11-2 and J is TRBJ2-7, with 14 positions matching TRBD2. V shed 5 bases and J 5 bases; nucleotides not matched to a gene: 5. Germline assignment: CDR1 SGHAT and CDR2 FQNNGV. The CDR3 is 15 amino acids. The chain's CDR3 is CASSRMTSGRDEQYF. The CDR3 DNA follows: TGTGCCAGCAGCCGGATGACTAGCGGGAGGGACGAGCAGTACTTC.

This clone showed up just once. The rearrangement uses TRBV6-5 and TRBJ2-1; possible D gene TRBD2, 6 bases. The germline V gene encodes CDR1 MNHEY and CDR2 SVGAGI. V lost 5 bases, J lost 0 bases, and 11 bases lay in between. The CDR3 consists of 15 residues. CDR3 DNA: TGTGCCAGCAGTCCCTTTAGCGGCTCCTACAATGAGCAGTTCTTC. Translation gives CASSPFSGSYNEQFF.

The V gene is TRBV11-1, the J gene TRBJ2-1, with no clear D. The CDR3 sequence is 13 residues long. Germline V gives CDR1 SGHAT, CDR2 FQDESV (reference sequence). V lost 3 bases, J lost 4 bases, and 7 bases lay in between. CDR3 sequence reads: CASSLKQYNEQFF. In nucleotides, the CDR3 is TGTGCCAGCAGCTTGAAGCAGTACAATGAGCAGTTCTTC.

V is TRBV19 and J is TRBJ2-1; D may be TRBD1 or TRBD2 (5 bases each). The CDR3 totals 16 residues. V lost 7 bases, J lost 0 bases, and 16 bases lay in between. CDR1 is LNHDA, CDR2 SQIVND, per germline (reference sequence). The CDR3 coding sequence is TGTGCCAGTACCCCCACTGGGGACCTCTCCTACAATGAGCAGTTCTTC. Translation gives CASTPTGDLSYNEQFF.

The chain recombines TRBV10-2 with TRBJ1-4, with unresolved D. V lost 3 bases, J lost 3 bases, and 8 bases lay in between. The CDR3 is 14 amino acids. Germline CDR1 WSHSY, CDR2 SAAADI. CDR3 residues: CASSDWRSNEKLFF. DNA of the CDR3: TGCGCCAGCAGTGATTGGCGGTCTAATGAAAAACTGTTTTTT.

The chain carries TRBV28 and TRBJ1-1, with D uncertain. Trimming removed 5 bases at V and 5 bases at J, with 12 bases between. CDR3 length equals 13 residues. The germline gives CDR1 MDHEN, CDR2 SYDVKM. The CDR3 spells CASSPDTKTEAFF. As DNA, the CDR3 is TGTGCCAGCAGTCCCGACACCAAAACTGAAGCTTTCTTT.

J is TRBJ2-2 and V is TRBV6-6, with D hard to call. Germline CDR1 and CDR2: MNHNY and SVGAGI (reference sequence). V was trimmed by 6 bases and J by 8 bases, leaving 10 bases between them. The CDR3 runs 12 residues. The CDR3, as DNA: TGTGCCAGCAGCCAAAGGGCGGGGGAGCTGTTTTTT. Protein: CASSQRAGELFF.

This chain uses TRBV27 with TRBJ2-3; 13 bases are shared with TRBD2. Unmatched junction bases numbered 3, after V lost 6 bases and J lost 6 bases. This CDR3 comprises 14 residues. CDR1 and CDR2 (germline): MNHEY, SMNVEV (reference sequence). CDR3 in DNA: TGTGCCAGCAGGGGACTAGCGGGACTCGATACGCAGTATTTT. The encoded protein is CASRGLAGLDTQYF.

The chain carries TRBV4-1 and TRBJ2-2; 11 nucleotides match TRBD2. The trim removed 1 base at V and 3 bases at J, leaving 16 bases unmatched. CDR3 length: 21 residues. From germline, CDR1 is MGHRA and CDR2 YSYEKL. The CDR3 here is CASSQVLVDRLAGGDTGELFF. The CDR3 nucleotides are TGCGCCAGCAGCCAAGTCTTGGTAGATCGGCTAGCGGGAGGAGACACCGGGGAGCTGTTTTTT.